This T cell receptor beta chain is from a study of response to subunit inactivated influenza vaccine. This clonotype was found many times. From germline, CDR1 is SGHTA and CDR2 FQGNSA. V was trimmed by 2 bases and J by 0 bases, leaving 12 bases between them. The CDR3 sequence is 16 residues long. TCRdb redid the calling of the RT-PCR reads with MiXCR, one entry per CDR3 protein. In the table there are some 550,000 distinct CDR3 sequences, roughly 25% of which are singletons. The sample was also reused in another study, on T cells expressing NK-cell markers. That study reports: In generating TCR beta cDNA, 5'RACE template switching with UMIs was used.

Here the sequenced sample was CD4+ T cells sorted from PBMCs, taken about 12 days after vaccination. The sequence derives from a man aged 45-65 years who received an inactivated influenza vaccine. The chain carries TRBV7-2 and TRBJ2-3; no definite D call. CDR3 loop: CASSLNHGASTDTQYF. CDR3 in DNA: TGTGCCAGCAGCTTAAACCACGGAGCTAGCACAGATACGCAGTATTTT.